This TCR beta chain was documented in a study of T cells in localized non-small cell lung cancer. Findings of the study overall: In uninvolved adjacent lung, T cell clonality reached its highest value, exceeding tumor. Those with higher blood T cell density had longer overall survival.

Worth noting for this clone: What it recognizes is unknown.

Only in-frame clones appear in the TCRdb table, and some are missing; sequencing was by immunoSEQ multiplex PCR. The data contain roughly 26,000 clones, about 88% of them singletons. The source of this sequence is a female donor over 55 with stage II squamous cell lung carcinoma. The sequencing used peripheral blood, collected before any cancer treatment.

CDR3 bases: TGTGCCAGCAGCCGCATAGCGGGGGGAACAGATACGCAGTATTTT. This translates into CASSRIAGGTDTQYF. V and J are TRBV11-1 and TRBJ2-3; 10 positions match TRBD2. Looked up from germline, CDR1 is SGHAT and CDR2 is FQDESV (reference sequence). The CDR3 runs to 15 residues. Trimming removed 5 bases from V and 3 bases from J; junction bases left unmatched: 5.